These T cell receptor beta chains were read from a single sample in a study of metastatic and nonmetastatic thyroid tumors. Through MiXCR, TCRdb re-clonotyped the PCR reads. This sample has about 39,000 clones, with roughly 18% found just once. The sample was blood. These receptors were taken from a female donor with papillary thyroid cancer or a benign thyroid nodule (not recorded which). Some clones in this sample may be carry-over from other donors' samples. Each CDR3 is given with its conserved first and last residue. Fields, in order: J gene, V gene, CDR3 protein.

TRBJ2-1	TRBV9	CASRVAASNEQFF
TRBJ1-2	TRBV2	CASIEKVVEFYGYTF
TRBJ1-1	TRBV4-2	CASSQGVHTVNTEAFF
TRBJ1-6	TRBV18	CASSQLSDSPLHF
TRBJ2-7	TRBV10-3	CAISTSGAKYEQYF
TRBJ2-7	TRBV28	CASSGIGDSLEQYF
TRBJ2-2	TRBV6-2/TRBV6-3	CASKTTGMNTGELFF
TRBJ2-5	TRBV12-3/TRBV12-4	CASSNMKGETQYF
TRBJ2-7	TRBV27	CASSFGGEQYF
TRBJ2-1	TRBV11-3	CASSLAAGGGGEQFF
TRBJ2-3	TRBV11-1	CASSLGTGGTDTRYF
TRBJ2-7	TRBV11-1	CASSSPTSGFSYEQYF
TRBJ1-4	TRBV28	CASSFQGRKNEKLFF
TRBJ2-1	TRBV6-1	CASSEVDCNHEQFF
TRBJ2-7	TRBV2	CASSGGLAGSYEQYF
TRBJ2-7	TRBV20-1	CSARPRGTITYLEQYF
TRBJ2-1	TRBV20-1	CSASDSEGGSYNEQFF
TRBJ2-7	TRBV20-1	CSARDGEGPPDEQYF
TRBJ1-2	TRBV2	CASSDGREKYGYTF
TRBJ2-3	TRBV19	CASSAKGLAGRITDTQYF